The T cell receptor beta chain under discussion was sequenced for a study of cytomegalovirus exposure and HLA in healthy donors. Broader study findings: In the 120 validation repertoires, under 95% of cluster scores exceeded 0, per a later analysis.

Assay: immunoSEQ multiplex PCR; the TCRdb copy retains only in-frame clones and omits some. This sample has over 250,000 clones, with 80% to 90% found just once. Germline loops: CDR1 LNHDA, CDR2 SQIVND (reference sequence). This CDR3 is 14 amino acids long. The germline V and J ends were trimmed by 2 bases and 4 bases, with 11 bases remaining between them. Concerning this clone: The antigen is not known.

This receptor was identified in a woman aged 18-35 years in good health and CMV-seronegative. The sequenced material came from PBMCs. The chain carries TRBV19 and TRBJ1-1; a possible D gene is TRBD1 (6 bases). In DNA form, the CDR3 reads TGTGCCAGTAGTATAACCCAGGGGCTCACTGAAGCTTTCTTT. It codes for CASSITQGLTEAFF.